A selection of T cell receptor beta chains follows, all from one sample in a study of blood T cell repertoires in COVID-19. The method was immunoSEQ multiplex PCR; TCRdb's version includes in-frame clones alone and lacks a portion of them. The profile shows about 20,000 clones, 90% to 95% of them singletons. The sample taken for sequencing was peripheral blood. Source of these receptors: a woman in her 50s with active COVID-19. Both conserved end residues are part of each CDR3. The D gene is left open where the match is weak. Size tells how often a clone was seen (once, few, many) or the class of an expanded clone, and some rows leave it out.

d_call: TRBD2
v_call: TRBV14
clone_size: .
j_call: TRBJ2-1
cdr3_aa: CASSPLAGSSYNEQFF
cdr3_nt: TGTGCCAGCAGCCCTTTAGCGGGGTCCTCCTACAATGAGCAGTTCTTC

d_call: TRBD1
v_call: TRBV10-1
clone_size: .
j_call: TRBJ2-5
cdr3_aa: CASSESRDRGLYF
cdr3_nt: TGCGCCAGCAGTGAGTCCCGGGACAGGGGTCTGTACTTC

d_call: .
v_call: TRBV30
clone_size: .
j_call: TRBJ1-5
cdr3_aa: CAWGARTWPQHF
cdr3_nt: TGTGCCTGGGGGGCGCGGACTTGGCCCCAGCATTTT

d_call: TRBD1
v_call: TRBV6-1
clone_size: once
j_call: TRBJ1-1
cdr3_aa: CASSELGQGSEAFF
cdr3_nt: TGTGCCAGCAGTGAATTAGGACAGGGCAGTGAAGCTTTCTTT

d_call: TRBD1
v_call: TRBV27
clone_size: .
j_call: TRBJ2-7
cdr3_aa: CASSLRAGGLYEQYF
cdr3_nt: TGTGCCAGCAGTTTAAGGGCAGGGGGCCTCTACGAGCAGTACTTC

d_call: .
v_call: TRBV27
clone_size: .
j_call: TRBJ1-5
cdr3_aa: CASSSAGVTQWPQHF
cdr3_nt: TGTGCCAGCAGTTCTGCGGGGGTTACCCAATGGCCCCAGCATTTT

d_call: .
v_call: TRBV19
clone_size: .
j_call: TRBJ2-2
cdr3_aa: CASSIQNTGELFF
cdr3_nt: TGTGCCAGTAGTATTCAGAACACCGGGGAGCTGTTTTTT

d_call: .
v_call: TRBV30
clone_size: .
j_call: TRBJ1-3
cdr3_aa: CAWSVAGTNSGNTIYF
cdr3_nt: TGTGCCTGGAGTGTAGCGGGAACTAACTCTGGAAACACCATATATTTT

d_call: TRBD1
v_call: TRBV28
clone_size: .
j_call: TRBJ1-3
cdr3_aa: CASSFTGTGSGNTIYF
cdr3_nt: TGTGCCAGCAGTTTTACCGGGACAGGCTCTGGAAACACCATATATTTT

d_call: .
v_call: TRBV5-1
clone_size: .
j_call: TRBJ2-5
cdr3_aa: CASSLYETQYF
cdr3_nt: TGCGCCAGCAGCTTATATGAGACCCAGTACTTC

d_call: TRBD2
v_call: TRBV24-1
clone_size: .
j_call: TRBJ2-1
cdr3_aa: CATSDASGRAYNEQFF
cdr3_nt: TGTGCCACCAGTGACGCTAGCGGGAGAGCCTACAATGAGCAGTTCTTC

d_call: .
v_call: TRBV5-1
clone_size: .
j_call: TRBJ2-3
cdr3_aa: CASSPGGTPPDTQYF
cdr3_nt: TGCGCCAGCAGTCCGGGCGGGACCCCTCCAGATACGCAGTATTTT

d_call: TRBD1
v_call: TRBV28
clone_size: .
j_call: TRBJ2-6
cdr3_aa: CASSPRTGAAWGANVLTF
cdr3_nt: TGTGCCAGCAGTCCGAGGACAGGCGCCGCATGGGGGGCCAACGTCCTGACTTTC

d_call: .
v_call: TRBV21-1
clone_size: .
j_call: TRBJ2-2
cdr3_aa: CASSNRVHPPGELFF
cdr3_nt: TGTGCCAGCAGCAATCGAGTTCACCCCCCCGGGGAGCTGTTTTTT

d_call: .
v_call: TRBV4-1
clone_size: few
j_call: TRBJ2-3
cdr3_aa: CASSQDPPGGSVDTQYF
cdr3_nt: TGCGCCAGCAGCCAAGACCCCCCGGGGGGCAGTGTAGATACGCAGTATTTT

d_call: .
v_call: TRBV4-1
clone_size: .
j_call: TRBJ2-7
cdr3_aa: CASSQDRGAYEQYF
cdr3_nt: TGCGCCAGCAGCCAAGACAGGGGTGCCTACGAGCAGTACTTC

d_call: .
v_call: TRBV30
clone_size: few
j_call: TRBJ2-2
cdr3_aa: CAWSPGTWTGELFF
cdr3_nt: TGTGCCTGGAGTCCAGGAACTTGGACCGGGGAGCTGTTTTTT

d_call: TRBD2
v_call: TRBV7-8
clone_size: .
j_call: TRBJ2-1
cdr3_aa: CASSPRGLAETNEQFF
cdr3_nt: TGTGCCAGCAGCCCCCGGGGACTAGCGGAGACTAATGAGCAGTTCTTC

d_call: .
v_call: TRBV2
clone_size: .
j_call: TRBJ2-1
cdr3_aa: CASSEWAGSSYNEQFF
cdr3_nt: TGTGCCAGCAGTGAATGGGCGGGAAGCTCCTACAATGAGCAGTTCTTC

d_call: .
v_call: TRBV30
clone_size: .
j_call: TRBJ2-5
cdr3_aa: CAWGTGLAETQYF
cdr3_nt: TGTGCCTGGGGAACAGGGTTGGCCGAGACCCAGTACTTC

d_call: TRBD1
v_call: TRBV18
clone_size: .
j_call: TRBJ2-3
cdr3_aa: CASSPLSGGFADTQYF
cdr3_nt: TGTGCCAGCTCACCACTGTCAGGGGGATTCGCAGATACGCAGTATTTT

d_call: .
v_call: TRBV30
clone_size: .
j_call: TRBJ2-1
cdr3_aa: CAWNWAKNEQFF
cdr3_nt: TGTGCCTGGAACTGGGCGAAGAATGAGCAGTTCTTC

d_call: TRBD1
v_call: TRBV28
clone_size: .
j_call: TRBJ1-6
cdr3_aa: CASSSLGQTGIFNSPLHF
cdr3_nt: TGTGCCAGCAGCTCCCTGGGACAGACAGGGATTTTCAATTCACCCCTCCACTTT

d_call: TRBD2
v_call: TRBV5-1
clone_size: .
j_call: TRBJ2-1
cdr3_aa: CASSLAGGRVSYNEQFF
cdr3_nt: TGCGCCAGCAGCTTGGCCGGAGGGAGGGTGTCCTACAATGAGCAGTTCTTC

d_call: .
v_call: TRBV30
clone_size: .
j_call: TRBJ2-6
cdr3_aa: CAWSVAGANVLTF
cdr3_nt: TGTGCCTGGAGTGTGGCAGGGGCCAACGTCCTGACTTTC

d_call: TRBD1
v_call: TRBV7-6
clone_size: .
j_call: TRBJ1-2
cdr3_aa: CASSPGTGPNYGYTF
cdr3_nt: TGTGCCAGCAGCCCCGGGACAGGGCCCAACTATGGCTACACCTTC

d_call: .
v_call: TRBV28
clone_size: .
j_call: TRBJ1-1
cdr3_aa: CASRQWTALEAFF
cdr3_nt: TGTGCCAGCAGGCAGTGGACAGCCCTTGAAGCTTTCTTT

d_call: TRBD1
v_call: TRBV7-9
clone_size: .
j_call: TRBJ1-2
cdr3_aa: CASSFRDSYGYTF
cdr3_nt: TGTGCCAGCAGCTTCCGGGACAGCTATGGCTACACCTTC

d_call: TRBD2
v_call: TRBV6-6
clone_size: once
j_call: TRBJ2-3
cdr3_aa: CASSAPGGPTDTQYF
cdr3_nt: TGTGCCAGCAGTGCCCCGGGGGGACCCACAGATACGCAGTATTTT

d_call: .
v_call: TRBV7-9
clone_size: .
j_call: TRBJ2-7
cdr3_aa: CASSQAKGDYSYEQYF
cdr3_nt: TGTGCCAGCAGCCAGGCCAAGGGCGACTATTCCTACGAGCAGTACTTC

d_call: .
v_call: TRBV28
clone_size: .
j_call: TRBJ1-5
cdr3_aa: CASSTAGWGRNQPQHF
cdr3_nt: TGTGCCAGCAGTACTGCAGGGTGGGGAAGGAATCAGCCCCAGCATTTT

d_call: TRBD1
v_call: TRBV5-5
clone_size: .
j_call: TRBJ2-5
cdr3_aa: CASSLAPTGMETQYF
cdr3_nt: TGTGCCAGCAGCTTGGCTCCGACAGGGATGGAGACCCAGTACTTC

d_call: .
v_call: TRBV28
clone_size: .
j_call: TRBJ2-4
cdr3_aa: CASSLSGGHGNIQYF
cdr3_nt: TGTGCCAGCAGCCTCTCGGGTGGTCATGGGAACATTCAGTACTTC

d_call: .
v_call: TRBV19
clone_size: .
j_call: TRBJ2-1
cdr3_aa: CASSIAPGNEQFF
cdr3_nt: TGTGCCAGTAGTATTGCCCCGGGAAATGAGCAGTTCTTC

d_call: .
v_call: TRBV7-8
clone_size: .
j_call: TRBJ1-6
cdr3_aa: CASAGVLNSPLHF
cdr3_nt: TGTGCCAGCGCAGGCGTTCTTAATTCACCCCTCCACTTT

d_call: .
v_call: TRBV7-3
clone_size: .
j_call: TRBJ2-7
cdr3_aa: CASSFNGGDEQYF
cdr3_nt: TGTGCCAGCAGCTTTAATGGGGGCGACGAGCAGTACTTC

d_call: .
v_call: TRBV2
clone_size: .
j_call: TRBJ1-3
cdr3_aa: CASTREPGNTIYF
cdr3_nt: TGTGCCAGCACGCGGGAACCTGGAAACACCATATATTTT

d_call: .
v_call: TRBV28
clone_size: .
j_call: TRBJ2-1
cdr3_aa: CASRHRSSYNEQFF
cdr3_nt: TGTGCCAGCAGGCACAGGAGCTCCTACAATGAGCAGTTCTTC

d_call: .
v_call: TRBV3-1/TRBV3-2
clone_size: .
j_call: TRBJ2-3
cdr3_aa: CASSQGTSRTDTQYF
cdr3_nt: TGTGCCAGCAGCCAAGGCACTAGCAGGACAGATACGCAGTATTTT

d_call: .
v_call: TRBV7-2
clone_size: .
j_call: TRBJ2-7
cdr3_aa: CASSLSAGGSYEQYF
cdr3_nt: TGTGCCAGCAGCTTAAGTGCAGGAGGCTCCTACGAGCAGTACTTC

d_call: TRBD2
v_call: TRBV5-1
clone_size: .
j_call: TRBJ2-5
cdr3_aa: CASSGTSGNQETQYF
cdr3_nt: TGCGCCAGCAGCGGGACTAGCGGGAACCAAGAGACCCAGTACTTC

d_call: TRBD2
v_call: TRBV9
clone_size: .
j_call: TRBJ2-7
cdr3_aa: CASSGGLVGEQYF
cdr3_nt: TGTGCCAGCAGCGGGGGACTAGTTGGCGAGCAGTACTTC

d_call: TRBD2
v_call: TRBV30
clone_size: .
j_call: TRBJ2-7
cdr3_aa: CAWSVKSGSYEQYF
cdr3_nt: TGTGCCTGGAGTGTTAAAAGCGGGAGCTACGAGCAGTACTTC

d_call: .
v_call: TRBV3-1/TRBV3-2
clone_size: .
j_call: TRBJ2-7
cdr3_aa: CASSQGTYEQYF
cdr3_nt: TGTGCCAGCAGCCAAGGTACCTACGAGCAGTACTTC

d_call: TRBD1
v_call: TRBV10-3
clone_size: .
j_call: TRBJ1-5
cdr3_aa: CAISDHGAGGGQPQHF
cdr3_nt: TGTGCCATCAGTGACCACGGGGCAGGGGGCGGTCAGCCCCAGCATTTT

d_call: TRBD2
v_call: TRBV6-2/TRBV6-3
clone_size: once
j_call: TRBJ2-7
cdr3_aa: CASSPFPGASGRAFEQYF
cdr3_nt: TGTGCCAGCAGCCCCTTCCCGGGCGCTAGCGGGAGGGCCTTCGAGCAGTACTTC

d_call: .
v_call: TRBV28
clone_size: .
j_call: TRBJ1-1
cdr3_aa: CASSFPLITEAFF
cdr3_nt: TGTGCCAGCAGTTTCCCCCTTATTACTGAAGCTTTCTTT

d_call: TRBD1
v_call: TRBV19
clone_size: .
j_call: TRBJ1-5
cdr3_aa: CASSWDRDQPQHF
cdr3_nt: TGTGCCAGTAGTTGGGACAGAGATCAGCCCCAGCATTTT

d_call: .
v_call: TRBV5-4
clone_size: .
j_call: TRBJ2-7
cdr3_aa: CATTSRGGYEQYF
cdr3_nt: TGTGCCACCACATCGAGGGGAGGCTACGAGCAGTACTTC